A single sample gave rise to the 8 T cell receptor beta chains below, sequenced in a study of blood T cells in healthy people across ages. Primers used in a second PCR of about 6 to 11 cycles were a sample-barcoded 5' primer and a J-beta primer mix. TCRdb reanalysed the 5' RACE reads using MiXCR and keeps one entry per CDR3 protein. The sample gives around 800,000 distinct CDR3 sequences, around 24% of which show up once; about 2.9% is in the top ten. This sample was shared with a second study, whose subject was T cells of mothers and their children.

Sequencing was done on a sample of blood. The source is a boy between 10 and 17 years old in good health.

V and J are TRBV4-1 and TRBJ1-4; the match to TRBD1 covers 7 bases. V dropped 4 bases and J dropped 8; count of bases not matched to a gene: 4. The CDR3 is made up of 13 amino acids. Looked up from germline, CDR1 is MGHRA and CDR2 is YSYEKL. The CDR3 DNA reads as TGCGCCAGCAGCCTGGGACAGAGGGAAAAACTGTTTTTT. This translates into CASSLGQREKLFF.

V is TRBV6-1 and J is TRBJ2-7; 7 nucleotides match TRBD2. Germline CDR1 is MNHNS and CDR2 is SASEGT. This CDR3 is 14 amino acids long. Unmatched junction bases numbered 11, after V lost 6 bases and J lost 6 bases. In nucleotides, the CDR3 is TGTGCCAGCAGACCGATTGGGGAGGGGAGCGAGCAGTACTTC. It encodes CASRPIGEGSEQYF.

CDR3: CASSLRFRQDQETQYF. The CDR3 bases are TGCGCCAGCAGCTTGAGATTTCGACAGGATCAAGAGACCCAGTACTTC. This rearrangement joins TRBV5-1 to TRBJ2-5, with D possibly being TRBD1 (6 bases). Trimming cost V 1 base and J 2 bases, with 15 bases left between them. Germline V gene data show CDR1 as SGHRS and CDR2 as YFSETQ. The CDR3 has 16 amino acids.

This sequence joins TRBV2 and TRBJ2-7; 7 bases match TRBD2. This CDR3 has 14 amino acids. Trimming cost V 8 bases and J 2 bases; bases outside gene matches: 9. The germline CDR1 and CDR2 sequences are SNHLY and FYNNEI. The CDR3 coding sequence is TGTGCCAGCGGGGGTCGCGGGGGACCCTACGAGCAGTACTTC. Translated, it gives CASGGRGGPYEQYF.

V and J are TRBV29-1 and TRBJ1-1; no clear D gene. Germline V gives CDR1 SQVTM, CDR2 ANQGSEA. Trimming pared 4 bases from V and 8 bases from J, leaving 14 bases between. The CDR3 is 12 residues long. CDR3 coding DNA: TGCAGCGTTGCCTACAGTGCGGGGGAAGCTTTCTTT. Translated: CSVAYSAGEAFF.

This chain uses TRBV7-9 with TRBJ1-2, with D perhaps matching TRBD1 (5 bases). Trimming cost V 6 bases and J 4 bases, with 18 bases left between them. The CDR3 totals 15 residues. The germline CDR1 and CDR2 sequences are SEHNR and FQNEAQ (reference sequence). CDR3: CASRASVGGGYGYTF. CDR3 DNA: TGTGCCAGCAGGGCCTCTGTGGGGGGAGGCTATGGCTACACCTTC. The entire variable domain, with the rest obtained from reference TRBV7-9 and TRBJ1-2, is as follows: DTGVSQNPRHKITKRGQNVTFRCDPISEHNRLYWYRQTLGQGPEFLTYFQNEAQLEKSRLLSDRFSAERPKGSFSTLEIQRTEQGDSAMYLCASRASVGGGYGYTFGSGTRLTVV.

The chain links TRBV6-1 to TRBJ1-1, with 11 bases aligning to TRBD1. J lost 3 bases, V lost 4 bases, and 1 base had no gene match. The V gene's germline CDR1 is MNHNS and CDR2 SASEGT. This CDR3 contains 14 residues. CDR3 region: CASSGDRGDTEAFF. The CDR3, as DNA: TGTGCCAGCAGTGGGGACAGGGGGGACACTGAAGCTTTCTTT.

Note on this clonotype: The junction departs from the called germline gene at one end, perhaps through a read error. This chain joins TRBV7-9 and TRBJ1-5; D remains unclear. This CDR3 has 15 residues. The V gene's germline CDR1 is SEHNR and CDR2 FQNEAQ (reference sequence). CDR3: CASSLDGDSNRPQHF. The CDR3 DNA follows: TGTGCCAGCAGCTTAGACGGAGATAGCAATCGGCCCCAGCATTTT.